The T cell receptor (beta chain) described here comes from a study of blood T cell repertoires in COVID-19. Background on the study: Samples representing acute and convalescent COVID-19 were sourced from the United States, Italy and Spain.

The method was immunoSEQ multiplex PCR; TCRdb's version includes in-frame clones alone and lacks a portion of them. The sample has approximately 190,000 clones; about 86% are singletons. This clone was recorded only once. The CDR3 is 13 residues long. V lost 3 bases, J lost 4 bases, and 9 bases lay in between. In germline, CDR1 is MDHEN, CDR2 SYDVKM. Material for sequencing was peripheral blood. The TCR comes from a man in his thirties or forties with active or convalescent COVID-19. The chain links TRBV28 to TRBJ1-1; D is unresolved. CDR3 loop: CASSLAGFTEAFF. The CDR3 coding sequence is TGTGCCAGCAGTTTGGCGGGGTTCACTGAAGCTTTCTTT.